These T cell receptor beta chains were read from a single sample in a study of T cell responses to AZD1222 COVID-19 vaccine. The data were produced by immunoSEQ multiplex PCR, yet TCRdb's version contains in-frame clones alone and is incomplete. The sample has 85,000 to 95,000 clones, 90% seen once. The starting material was peripheral blood, obtained on day 0 of AZD1222 vaccination. Receptors originate from an adult in good health. Each CDR3 is given with its conserved first and last residue. D genes are given only for firm matches. Clone size, where shown, is once, few, many, or a class for clones that have expanded.

d_call: -
clone_size: -
j_call: TRBJ1-2
v_call: TRBV6-4
cdr3_nt: TGTGCCAGCAGTGACTCACGGGGCTACACCTTC
cdr3_aa: CASSDSRGYTF

d_call: -
clone_size: once
j_call: TRBJ1-5
v_call: TRBV12-3/TRBV12-4
cdr3_nt: TGTGCCAGCAGTTTAGGAGGGGCGGGGGCACATTTT
cdr3_aa: CASSLGGAGAHF

d_call: -
clone_size: -
j_call: TRBJ2-3
v_call: TRBV30
cdr3_nt: TGTGCCTGGAGTGGTGGGAGCGTGGTCGCAGATACGCAGTATTTT
cdr3_aa: CAWSGGSVVADTQYF

d_call: -
clone_size: -
j_call: TRBJ1-4
v_call: TRBV7-2
cdr3_nt: TGTGCCAGCAGCTTAGCAGGACTAAATGAAAAACTGTTTTTT
cdr3_aa: CASSLAGLNEKLFF

d_call: -
clone_size: -
j_call: TRBJ2-3
v_call: TRBV6-5
cdr3_nt: TGTGCCAGCAGGTTCACAGATACGCAGTATTTT
cdr3_aa: CASRFTDTQYF

d_call: -
clone_size: -
j_call: TRBJ2-3
v_call: TRBV7-8
cdr3_nt: TGTGCCAGCAGCTTACCCGGGGATACGCAGTATTTT
cdr3_aa: CASSLPGDTQYF

d_call: TRBD1
clone_size: -
j_call: TRBJ1-1
v_call: TRBV13
cdr3_nt: TGTGCCAGCAGCATACAGGGGTACACTGAAGCTTTCTTT
cdr3_aa: CASSIQGYTEAFF

d_call: -
clone_size: once
j_call: TRBJ2-3
v_call: TRBV6-5
cdr3_nt: TGTGCCAGCGCGGCACTCCACCGCACAGATACGCAGTATTTT
cdr3_aa: CASAALHRTDTQYF

d_call: -
clone_size: few
j_call: TRBJ2-7
v_call: TRBV4-1
cdr3_nt: TGCGCCAGCAGCCAGACCCGGGACTCCTACGAGCAGTACTTC
cdr3_aa: CASSQTRDSYEQYF

d_call: -
clone_size: -
j_call: TRBJ2-7
v_call: TRBV7-9
cdr3_nt: TGTGCCAGCCAACCCCCACCGGGTGGCGAGCAGTACTTC
cdr3_aa: CASQPPPGGEQYF

d_call: TRBD2
clone_size: -
j_call: TRBJ2-1
v_call: TRBV25-1
cdr3_nt: TGTGCCAGCAGTGAATTCAGCGGGGGGTACAATGAGCAGTTCTTC
cdr3_aa: CASSEFSGGYNEQFF

d_call: TRBD2
clone_size: -
j_call: TRBJ2-5
v_call: TRBV3-1/TRBV3-2
cdr3_nt: TGTGCCAGCAGCCAAGATCGGGCTAGCGGTAGTATCGAGACCCAGTACTTC
cdr3_aa: CASSQDRASGSIETQYF

d_call: -
clone_size: once
j_call: TRBJ1-5
v_call: TRBV19
cdr3_nt: TGTGCCAGTAGTAACGCGCAGCCCCAGCATTTT
cdr3_aa: CASSNAQPQHF

d_call: -
clone_size: -
j_call: TRBJ1-5
v_call: TRBV5-8
cdr3_nt: TGTGCCAGCAGCCAGGGCTTGTCGGGGGCAGGTCAGCCCCAGCATTTT
cdr3_aa: CASSQGLSGAGQPQHF

d_call: -
clone_size: -
j_call: TRBJ1-2
v_call: TRBV21-1
cdr3_nt: TGTGCCAGCAGCATAAAGCGGGACCTTCCGCCATTGTATGGCTACACCTTC
cdr3_aa: CASSIKRDLPPLYGYTF

d_call: -
clone_size: -
j_call: TRBJ1-1
v_call: TRBV7-2
cdr3_nt: TGTGCCAGCAGCTCACAGGGAGACACTGAAGCTTTCTTT
cdr3_aa: CASSSQGDTEAFF

d_call: -
clone_size: -
j_call: TRBJ1-2
v_call: TRBV7-8
cdr3_nt: TGTGCCAGCGCGGGGGAGCAGGCTAACTATGGCTACACCTTC
cdr3_aa: CASAGEQANYGYTF

d_call: -
clone_size: -
j_call: TRBJ2-1
v_call: TRBV11-3
cdr3_nt: TGTGCCAGCAGCTTAGGGAGGGGCAGGGGATCCTACAATGAGCAGTTCTTC
cdr3_aa: CASSLGRGRGSYNEQFF

d_call: TRBD1
clone_size: -
j_call: TRBJ1-1
v_call: TRBV7-3
cdr3_nt: TGTGCCAGCAGCCTCGCCGGGACAGCGAACACTGAAGCTTTCTTT
cdr3_aa: CASSLAGTANTEAFF

d_call: -
clone_size: once
j_call: TRBJ2-1
v_call: TRBV9
cdr3_nt: TGTGCCAGCACAATCGGGGGGCCAAACAATGAGCAGTTCTTC
cdr3_aa: CASTIGGPNNEQFF

d_call: -
clone_size: -
j_call: TRBJ1-1
v_call: TRBV9
cdr3_nt: TGTGCCAGCAGCGTAATGGGCAGCACTGAAGCTTTCTTT
cdr3_aa: CASSVMGSTEAFF

d_call: -
clone_size: -
j_call: TRBJ1-2
v_call: TRBV27
cdr3_nt: TGTGCCAGCAGTTTATTTGGGGAGACGCGAGCTAACTATGGCTACACCTTC
cdr3_aa: CASSLFGETRANYGYTF

d_call: TRBD1
clone_size: -
j_call: TRBJ2-7
v_call: TRBV6-5
cdr3_nt: TGTGCCAGCAGTTATAACAGGGGCTCCTACGAGCAGTACTTC
cdr3_aa: CASSYNRGSYEQYF

d_call: -
clone_size: -
j_call: TRBJ2-7
v_call: TRBV27
cdr3_nt: TGTGCCAGCAGTTTGCAGGGTGAGGGGATCGAGGGGAACTACGAGCAGTACTTC
cdr3_aa: CASSLQGEGIEGNYEQYF

d_call: TRBD2
clone_size: -
j_call: TRBJ2-7
v_call: TRBV7-2
cdr3_nt: TGTGCCAGCAGCTCATCGAGCGGGGGCCTCTCCTACGAGCAGTACTTC
cdr3_aa: CASSSSSGGLSYEQYF

d_call: -
clone_size: -
j_call: TRBJ2-2
v_call: TRBV24-1
cdr3_nt: TGTGCCACCATGGCCAGGGCGAACACCGGGGAGCTGTTTTTT
cdr3_aa: CATMARANTGELFF

d_call: TRBD1
clone_size: -
j_call: TRBJ1-1
v_call: TRBV3-1/TRBV3-2
cdr3_nt: TGTGCCAGCAGCCAAGGACCGGGACAGGTTAACACTGAAGCTTTCTTT
cdr3_aa: CASSQGPGQVNTEAFF

d_call: TRBD1
clone_size: -
j_call: TRBJ1-6
v_call: TRBV11-3
cdr3_nt: TGTGCCAGCAGCTTAGTCCCCCCGACAGGGAATAATTCACCCCTCCACTTT
cdr3_aa: CASSLVPPTGNNSPLHF

d_call: TRBD2
clone_size: -
j_call: TRBJ2-3
v_call: TRBV7-6
cdr3_nt: TGTGCCAGCAGCTCCGTCGACAGGGCTACTAGCGGGGGGGCCCGGGCAGATACGCAGTATTTT
cdr3_aa: CASSSVDRATSGGARADTQYF

d_call: -
clone_size: -
j_call: TRBJ2-5
v_call: TRBV4-3
cdr3_nt: TGCGCCAGCAGCCCGGCCGCTCGGGGGGCTGAGACCCAGTACTTC
cdr3_aa: CASSPAARGAETQYF

d_call: TRBD1
clone_size: -
j_call: TRBJ1-5
v_call: TRBV19
cdr3_nt: TGTGCCAGTAGTATAAGACAGGGGTTAAAGCCCCAGCATTTT
cdr3_aa: CASSIRQGLKPQHF

d_call: TRBD1
clone_size: -
j_call: TRBJ1-2
v_call: TRBV10-2
cdr3_nt: TGCGCCAGCAGTGGCGGACAGGGACATGGCTACACCTTC
cdr3_aa: CASSGGQGHGYTF

d_call: -
clone_size: -
j_call: TRBJ1-6
v_call: TRBV5-6
cdr3_nt: TGTGCCAGCAGCTTACCAACTGACAATTCACCCCTCCACTTT
cdr3_aa: CASSLPTDNSPLHF

d_call: TRBD1
clone_size: -
j_call: TRBJ2-4
v_call: TRBV6-5
cdr3_nt: TGTGCCAGCGGACAGGTTTTTGCCAAAAACATTCAGTACTTC
cdr3_aa: CASGQVFAKNIQYF

d_call: -
clone_size: few
j_call: TRBJ1-2
v_call: TRBV3-1/TRBV3-2
cdr3_nt: TGTGCCAGCAGCCAAGGGGGCAGGGCGGGTGGCTACACCTTC
cdr3_aa: CASSQGGRAGGYTF